Listed below are T cell receptor beta chains from one sample, sequenced in a study of T-cell reconstitution after alpha-beta-depleted transplantation in children. TCRdb fed the PCR reads into MiXCR, producing one record per CDR3 protein. The repertoire includes 420,000 or so distinct CDR3 sequences, approximately 10% of them detected once, and roughly 5% sits in the top ten. This sample comprised PBMCs from the stem cell graft donor, obtained from the stem cell graft. The receptor set was obtained from a human donor who donated a stem cell graft to a child with acute myeloid leukemia. Both conserved end residues are trimmed from each CDR3.

J	V	CDR3
TRBJ1-5	TRBV6-1	ASSGEFGGWGNQPQH
TRBJ1-1	TRBV20-1	SARVVWENTEAF
TRBJ2-1	TRBV6-1	ASIYGQGLDNEQF
TRBJ2-3	TRBV5-1	ASSLSTTPSTDTQY
TRBJ2-1	TRBV6-5	ASIRKGQQF
TRBJ2-4	TRBV2	ASSDIVAGDIQY
TRBJ2-2	TRBV20-1	SARDPGRGDTGELF
TRBJ2-3	TRBV20-1	SSTGWGTDTQY
TRBJ2-2	TRBV5-1	ASSLEATWGTGELF
TRBJ2-2	TRBV20-1	SAATSGGTTGELF
TRBJ1-1	TRBV12-3/TRBV12-4	ASSFLTGDTEAF
TRBJ2-3	TRBV5-1	ASSPVAGNTDTQY
TRBJ1-2	TRBV12-3/TRBV12-4	ASTRSYGYT
TRBJ1-2	TRBV12-3/TRBV12-4	ASRYRDRNYGYT
TRBJ2-1	TRBV20-1	SARDEPGGTAWNEQF
TRBJ1-1	TRBV4-3	ASSQDGEEAF
TRBJ1-1	TRBV20-1	SARKSGTEAF
TRBJ2-5	TRBV12-3/TRBV12-4	ASSLGLLETQY
TRBJ2-1	TRBV5-1	ASSLVPRLTSGINNEQF